The 30 T cell receptor beta chains reported below all come from one sample, sequenced in a study of OX40 agonist ivuxolimab in advanced cancers. The repertoire was sequenced with immunoSEQ multiplex PCR; TCRdb's copy has only in-frame clones and lacks some. This table has tens of thousands of clones, roughly 94% appearing once. This material consisted of CD4+ or CD8+ T cells sorted from blood, taken in a trial of the OX40 agonist ivuxolimab. These receptors originate from an adult with an advanced solid tumor such as melanoma, head and neck, liver or kidney cancer.

The chain recombines TRBV19 with TRBJ1-3; D uncertain. The CDR3 has 15 amino acids. Germline CDR1 reads LNHDA; CDR2 reads SQIVND (reference sequence). Trimming stripped 2 bases from V and 0 bases from J, with 8 bases between. The CDR3 DNA reads TGTGCCAGTAGTATAACAGACTTCTCTGGAAACACCATATATTTT. The encoded protein is CASSITDFSGNTIYF.

This chain uses TRBV5-4 with TRBJ1-1, with D perhaps matching TRBD1 (5 bases). Looked up from germline, CDR1 is SGHNT and CDR2 is YYREEE (reference sequence). The CDR3 is 12 amino acids. V was shortened by 10 bases and J by 3 bases, with 13 bases between the two germline ends. The CDR3 DNA reads TGTGCCGACGGCCAAGGGGACACTGAAGCTTTCTTT. This encodes CADGQGDTEAFF.

The chain is built from TRBV27 and TRBJ2-1; 11 positions agree with TRBD2. The CDR3 is made up of 16 amino acids. Trimming removed 7 bases from V and 3 bases from J; junction bases left unmatched: 8. Germline V gene data show CDR1 as MNHEY and CDR2 as SMNVEV (reference sequence). This CDR3 reads CASTPPGLAVYNEQFF. In nucleotides, the CDR3 is TGTGCCAGCACCCCCCCGGGACTAGCGGTCTACAATGAGCAGTTCTTC.

In its sample, this clone was seen a few times. The chain uses TRBV7-8 and TRBJ1-6; TRBD1 is a possible D gene (6 bases). This CDR3 is 16 amino acids long. CDR1 SGHVS and CDR2 FQNEAQ come from the germline V gene. Trimming cost V 5 bases and J 6 bases, with 17 bases left between them. CDR3 residues: CASSPHPDSFNSPLHF. The CDR3 bases are TGTGCCAGCAGCCCGCACCCGGACAGCTTTAATTCACCCCTCCACTTT.

The rearrangement joins TRBV7-2 to TRBJ1-2; 7 bases are a match to TRBD1. CDR3 length equals 15 residues. Germline CDR1 SGHTA, CDR2 FQGNSA. With 5 bases clipped from V and 4 bases from J, the junction kept 10 bases outside the gene matches. CDR3 in DNA: TGTGCCAGCAGCCATAGGGACAGCCGCCTCTATGGCTACACCTTC. This encodes CASSHRDSRLYGYTF.

The chain links TRBV7-8 to TRBJ2-2; D remains ambiguous. Trimming took off 0 bases at V and 5 bases at J, with 7 bases between the two ends. Looked up from germline, CDR1 is SGHVS and CDR2 is FQNEAQ. This CDR3 region has 14 residues. CDR3 coding DNA: TGTGCCAGCAGCTTAGCACCCGGGACCGGGGAGCTGTTTTTT. This sequence encodes CASSLAPGTGELFF.

The chain combines TRBV11-2 with TRBJ2-1, with D hard to call. Looked up from germline, CDR1 is SGHAT and CDR2 is FQNNGV. This CDR3 is 15 amino acids long. The V and J ends lost 1 base and 3 bases respectively, with 10 bases between them. CDR3: CASSLVSGIYNEQFF. The CDR3 DNA is TGTGCCAGCAGCTTAGTAAGTGGGATCTACAATGAGCAGTTCTTC.

The V call is TRBV4-3, the J call TRBJ1-4; D call uncertain. Per germline, CDR1 LGHNA and CDR2 YSLEER. The V end lost 4 bases, the J end lost 12 bases, and 12 bases lay between the germline ends. This CDR3 spans 12 amino acids. The CDR3 region is CASSPYGQELFF. The CDR3 DNA follows: TGCGCCAGCAGCCCTTACGGCCAGGAACTGTTTTTT.

This chain uses TRBV7-9 with TRBJ2-1; 7 bases match TRBD2. V shed 5 bases and J 6 bases; nucleotides not matched to a gene: 13. Germline lookup yields CDR1 SEHNR and CDR2 FQNEAQ (reference sequence). The CDR3 consists of 16 residues. The DNA of the CDR3 is TGTGCCAGCAGCACACCCGGGACTACAAAAACCAATGAGCAGTTCTTC. This translates into CASSTPGTTKTNEQFF.

The gene calls are TRBV15 and TRBJ2-7; no clear D. Germline V gene lookup returns CDR1 LNHNV and CDR2 YYDKDF (reference sequence). The CDR3 is 13 amino acids. V was clipped by 9 bases and J by 3 bases, with 15 bases between them. The CDR3 DNA follows: TGTGCCACTCGACCTACAGAGAGCTACGAGCAGTACTTC. This translates into CATRPTESYEQYF.

The count of this clone is one. The CDR3 reads CASSPRTGSGANVLTF. CDR3 sequence (DNA): TGTGCCAGCAGTCCACGGACAGGCTCTGGGGCCAACGTCCTGACTTTC. V is TRBV27 and J is TRBJ2-6, with 7 bases aligning to TRBD1. Germline V lookup: CDR1 MNHEY, CDR2 SMNVEV (reference sequence). Trimming cost V 5 bases and J 0 bases; bases outside gene matches: 4. The CDR3 has 16 amino acids.

The V call is TRBV19, the J call TRBJ1-1; a weak D match, TRBD1 (6 bases). Trimming stripped 5 bases from V and 2 bases from J, with 12 bases between. The CDR3 consists of 14 residues. Germline V gives CDR1 LNHDA, CDR2 SQIVND (reference sequence). CDR3 nucleotide sequence: TGTGCCAGTAGTGTGGGACAACCAAACACTGAAGCTTTCTTT. Amino acids: CASSVGQPNTEAFF. Complete variable domain (other parts from reference TRBV19 and TRBJ1-1): DGGITQSPKYLFRKEGQNVTLSCEQNLNHDAMYWYRQDPGQGLRLIYYSQIVNDFQKGDIAEGYSVSREKKESFPLTVTSAQKNPTAFYLCASSVGQPNTEAFFGQGTRLTVV.

The rearrangement uses TRBV7-6 and TRBJ1-4; unclear D gene. The germline V gene encodes CDR1 SGHVS and CDR2 FNYEAQ. V gave up 1 base and J gave up 4 bases, with 10 bases separating them. The CDR3 sequence is 15 residues long. CDR3 sequence (DNA): TGTGCCAGCAGCTTAGAAGCCCACGGTAATGAAAAACTGTTTTTT. This translates into CASSLEAHGNEKLFF. Combining the CDR3 with reference TRBV7-6 and TRBJ1-4 gives the whole variable domain GAGVSQSPRYKVTKRGQDVALRCDPISGHVSLYWYRQALGQGPEFLTYFNYEAQQDKSGLPNDRFSAERPEGSISTLTIQRTEQRDSAMYRCASSLEAHGNEKLFFGSGTQLSVL.

This clone was seen just once. V is TRBV6-5 and J is TRBJ2-5; D is uncertain. Trimming removed 6 bases from V and 2 bases from J, with 10 bases in between. The CDR3 is 13 residues long. The V gene's germline CDR1 is MNHEY and CDR2 SVGAGI. CDR3 in DNA: TGTGCCAGCAGGGGTCCAGATCAAGAGACCCAGTACTTC. Its translation: CASRGPDQETQYF.

The rearrangement joins TRBV7-8 to TRBJ2-2; D gene uncertain. Per the germline V gene, CDR1 is SGHVS and CDR2 is FQNEAQ. The CDR3 is made up of 18 amino acids. The V end was cut by 0 bases, the J end by 1 base, with 15 bases between. CDR3: CASSLALSQDQNTGELFF. DNA for the CDR3: TGTGCCAGCAGCTTAGCGCTTAGCCAGGACCAGAACACCGGGGAGCTGTTTTTT.

The V gene is TRBV21-1, the J gene TRBJ1-5. TRBV21-1 is given as a pseudogene. The CDR3 extends over 15 amino acids. This CDR3 reads CASSKVSRGVQPQHF. CDR3 DNA sequence: TGTGCCAGCAGCAAAGTCTCGAGGGGAGTTCAGCCCCAGCATTTT.

The chain recombines TRBV28 with TRBJ2-7; TRBD2 is a possible D gene (6 bases). This CDR3 has 20 residues. The germline V and J ends were trimmed by 3 bases and 1 base, with 28 bases remaining between them. Germline CDR1 reads MDHEN; CDR2 reads SYDVKM. DNA for the CDR3: TGTGCCAGCAGTTTCGGTATAAAGGCTAGCGCGGTACCAAGATCCTACGAGCAGTACTTC. Protein product: CASSFGIKASAVPRSYEQYF.

The V call is TRBV2, the J call TRBJ2-5; D not resolved. The CDR3 spans 14 residues. Germline V gene data show CDR1 as SNHLY and CDR2 as FYNNEI. Between the trimmed V and J ends, which lost 3 bases and 3 bases, there was a span of 11 bases. The CDR3 coding sequence is TGTGCCAGCAGTGATGGCAGCGAGGAAGAGACCCAGTACTTC. Encoded protein: CASSDGSEEETQYF.

The chain has TRBV7-9 and TRBJ2-2, with 9 bases aligning to TRBD2. This CDR3 has 16 amino acids. Trimming cost V 1 base and J 5 bases; bases outside gene matches: 5. Per germline, CDR1 SEHNR and CDR2 FQNEAQ (reference sequence). CDR3 region: CASSLDSGSRTGELFF. CDR3 sequence (DNA): TGTGCCAGCAGCTTAGATAGCGGGAGCCGGACCGGGGAGCTGTTTTTT.

The rearrangement uses TRBV4-1 and TRBJ2-1, with 12 nucleotides matching TRBD2. Trimming removed 0 bases from V and 7 bases from J; junction bases left unmatched: 4. Germline CDR1 reads MGHRA; CDR2 reads YSYEKL. There are 16 residues in the CDR3. As DNA, the CDR3 is TGCGCCAGCAGCCAAGAAACTAGCGGGAGGAATAATGAGCAGTTCTTC. Translating it yields CASSQETSGRNNEQFF.

The J gene is TRBJ2-7, the V gene TRBV7-8, with no clear D. Germline CDR1 reads SGHVS; CDR2 reads FQNEAQ. CDR3 length equals 14 residues. The V end was cut by 1 base, the J end by 1 base, with 8 bases between. The CDR3 coding sequence is TGTGCCAGCAGCTTAGAAGGCCCATCCTACGAGCAGTACTTC. This encodes CASSLEGPSYEQYF. Complete variable domain (other parts from reference TRBV7-8 and TRBJ2-7): GAGVSQSPRYKVAKRGQDVALRCDPISGHVSLFWYQQALGQGPEFLTYFQNEAQLDKSGLPSDRFFAERPEGSVSTLKIQRTQQEDSAVYLCASSLEGPSYEQYFGPGTRLTVT.

V usage is TRBV6-1 and J usage is TRBJ2-5, with a tentative D call TRBD2 (6 bases). This CDR3 comprises 14 residues. Trimming pared 8 bases from V and 5 bases from J, leaving 18 bases between. Germline V CDR1 and CDR2: MNHNS, SASEGT. The DNA of the CDR3 is TGTGCCAGCCGGGGAGGTACGGGGCCGGAGACCCAGTACTTC. Its translation: CASRGGTGPETQYF.

The chain employs TRBV19 and TRBJ1-2; no clear D gene. Germline loops: CDR1 LNHDA, CDR2 SQIVND (reference sequence). The V and J ends lost 0 bases and 1 base respectively, with 12 bases between them. This CDR3 has 16 residues. The CDR3 loop is CASSIDLRLFNYGYTF. DNA of the CDR3: TGTGCCAGTAGTATAGACCTCAGGCTTTTTAACTATGGCTACACCTTC. Full variable domain (remainder filled in from reference TRBV19 and TRBJ1-2): DGGITQSPKYLFRKEGQNVTLSCEQNLNHDAMYWYRQDPGQGLRLIYYSQIVNDFQKGDIAEGYSVSREKKESFPLTVTSAQKNPTAFYLCASSIDLRLFNYGYTFGSGTRLTVV.

The gene calls are TRBV7-3 and TRBJ2-5, with TRBD1 matching over 7 bases. Germline lookup yields CDR1 SGHTA and CDR2 FQGTGA. This CDR3 region has 13 residues. Trimming at V came to 5 bases and at J to 1 base, leaving 1 base not matched to a gene. CDR3 sequence reads: CASSGDSQETQYF. CDR3 nucleotide sequence: TGTGCCAGCAGCGGGGACAGCCAAGAGACCCAGTACTTC.

This clone was observed a single time. This chain uses TRBV28 with TRBJ2-7; 12 nucleotides match TRBD2. The germline gives CDR1 MDHEN, CDR2 SYDVKM. Losses at the gene ends were 1 base for V and 6 bases for J; bases not matched to a gene: 4. The CDR3 spans 15 residues. CDR3 loop: CASSLFTLAGGEQYF. CDR3 coding DNA: TGTGCCAGCAGTTTATTCACACTAGCGGGAGGCGAGCAGTACTTC.

This sequence joins TRBV27 and TRBJ2-1, with TRBD1 matching 10 bases. The CDR3 extends over 15 amino acids. Looked up from germline, CDR1 is MNHEY and CDR2 is SMNVEV (reference sequence). The V gene end was trimmed by 3 bases and the J gene end by 6 bases; junction bases not matched to a gene: 5. For the CDR3, the DNA is TGTGCCAGCAGTTTTACGACAGGGGGCCTCAATGAGCAGTTCTTC. Amino acids: CASSFTTGGLNEQFF.

The V call is TRBV6-5, the J call TRBJ2-5; TRBD1 matches 9 bases. The J call may be faulty, since TRBJ2-7 better matches the DNA end. CDR1 and CDR2 from the germline V gene are MNHEY and SVGAGI. This CDR3 comprises 16 residues. CDR3 region: CASSYSATGGSYEQYF. CDR3 coding DNA: TGTGCCAGCAGTTACTCGGCGACAGGGGGCTCCTACGAGCAGTACTTC.

This chain connects TRBV13 to TRBJ2-1; D might be TRBD1 or TRBD2, each matching 6 bases. The CDR3 is made up of 16 amino acids. CDR1 and CDR2 (germline): PRHDT, FYEKMQ (reference sequence). The V end lost 1 base, the J end lost 4 bases, and 14 bases lay between the germline ends. CDR3 nucleotide sequence: TGTGCCAGCAGCTTAGCGGGGGCTGGAGTGTACAATGAGCAGTTCTTC. Translation gives CASSLAGAGVYNEQFF.

V gene TRBV27 combines with J gene TRBJ2-1; 10 positions agree with TRBD1. The CDR3 loop spans 17 amino acids. The germline V gene encodes CDR1 MNHEY and CDR2 SMNVEV (reference sequence). V lost 3 bases and J lost 9; bases outside the gene matches: 14. The CDR3 sequence is CASSLRAGRGDRGEQFF. In nucleotides, the CDR3 is TGTGCCAGCAGTTTGAGGGCCGGGAGGGGGGACAGGGGTGAGCAGTTCTTC.

This chain uses TRBV4-1 with TRBJ2-7, with TRBD2 identical over 9 bases. Germline assignment: CDR1 MGHRA and CDR2 YSYEKL. V shed 0 bases, J shed 5 bases, and the junction held 5 bases outside the gene matches. CDR3 size: 15 residues. Here the CDR3 DNA reads TGCGCCAGCAGCCAAGAATCGGGACTAGCAAACGAGCAGTACTTC. Translating gives CASSQESGLANEQYF.